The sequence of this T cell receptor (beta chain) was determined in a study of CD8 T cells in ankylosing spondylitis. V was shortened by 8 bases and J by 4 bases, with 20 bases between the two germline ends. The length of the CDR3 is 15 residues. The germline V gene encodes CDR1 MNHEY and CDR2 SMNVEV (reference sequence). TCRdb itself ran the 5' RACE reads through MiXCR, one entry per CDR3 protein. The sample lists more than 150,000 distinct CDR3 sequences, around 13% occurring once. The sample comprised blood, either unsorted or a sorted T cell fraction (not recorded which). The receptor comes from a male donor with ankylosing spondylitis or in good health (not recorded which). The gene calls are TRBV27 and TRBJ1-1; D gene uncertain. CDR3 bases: TGTGCCAGCTCCTCCTCGGCAGGTTTGGGCACTGAAGCTTTCTTT. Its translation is CASSSSAGLGTEAFF.